These 23 T cell receptor beta chains came from one sample sequenced in a study of blood T cell repertoires in COVID-19. Sequencing was performed with immunoSEQ multiplex PCR; in TCRdb, only in-frame clones are kept and a portion is missing. The table has 120,000 or so clones, 80% seen once. Sequenced: peripheral blood. Source of these receptors: a human donor in a cohort sampled during active COVID-19.

The V and J genes are TRBV2 and TRBJ2-3; D gene unclear. V lost 8 bases and J 9 bases, leaving 12 bases between the germline ends. CDR3 length equals 11 residues. Per germline, CDR1 SNHLY and CDR2 FYNNEI. The CDR3 sequence: CASPYEPTQYF. The CDR3 DNA follows: TGTGCCAGCCCTTATGAGCCAACGCAGTATTTT.

In its sample, this clone was seen a few times. The V call is TRBV5-8, the J call TRBJ1-6; D unclear. The CDR3 runs to 13 residues. V lost 2 bases to trimming and J lost 10 bases, with 10 bases between them. Germline CDR1 and CDR2: SGHTS and YDEGEE. The CDR3 DNA reads as TGTGCCAGCAGCTTCACAGTTATATCACCCCTCCACTTT. Its protein product is CASSFTVISPLHF.

The V call is TRBV6-5, the J call TRBJ2-1; D perhaps matches TRBD2 (5 bases). V was pared by 6 bases and J by 6 bases, with 15 bases between. Germline-derived CDR1 and CDR2 are MNHEY and SVGAGI. The CDR3 contains 14 residues. The DNA of the CDR3 is TGTGCCAGCAGCCGACTACAAACCCTCAATGAGCAGTTCTTC. Translating gives CASSRLQTLNEQFF.

In DNA form, the CDR3 reads TGCGCCAGCAGCTTGATGGCCGGGGGGACTAGTGCAGATACGCAGTATTTT. Its translation: CASSLMAGGTSADTQYF. The rearrangement links TRBV5-1 to TRBJ2-3; 8 bases fit TRBD2. Trimming removed 1 base from V and 4 bases from J; junction bases left unmatched: 11. Germline lookup yields CDR1 SGHRS and CDR2 YFSETQ. The CDR3 length is 17 residues.

Here the CDR3 reads CASNNRGGKETQYF. CDR3 nucleotide sequence: TGTGCCAGTAATAATCGGGGGGGGAAGGAGACCCAGTACTTC. This sequence joins TRBV19 and TRBJ2-5; 8 positions agree with TRBD2. The CDR3 spans 14 residues. The V segment lost 7 bases and the J segment 5 bases; nucleotides outside the gene matches: 9. The germline CDR1 and CDR2 sequences are LNHDA and SQIVND (reference sequence).

The rearrangement uses TRBV3-1 (or the pseudogene TRBV3-2) and TRBJ2-5; TRBD2 aligns across 12 bases. This CDR3 has 14 residues. V trimming: 6 bases; J trimming: 4 bases; junction bases outside the gene matches: 3. CDR1 and CDR2 (germline): LGHDT, YNNKEL (reference sequence). The CDR3 sequence is CASSELAGGETQYF. In DNA form, the CDR3 reads TGTGCCAGCAGTGAACTAGCGGGGGGAGAGACCCAGTACTTC.

The V call is TRBV6-5, the J call TRBJ2-5; the D gene is possibly TRBD1 (7 bases). V was clipped by 7 bases and J by 7 bases, with 19 bases between them. CDR3 length: 14 amino acids. Germline V gene sequence: CDR1 MNHEY, CDR2 SVGAGI. CDR3 DNA: TGTGCCAGCACCGGGCCTGGTCAGGGGGGGACCCAGTACTTC. As protein: CASTGPGQGGTQYF.

The chain recombines TRBV5-1 with TRBJ1-1, with 11 bases fitting TRBD1. Per the germline V gene, CDR1 is SGHRS and CDR2 is YFSETQ. The CDR3 runs 15 residues. V was clipped by 4 bases and J by 4 bases; unmatched bases: 6. The CDR3 is CASSLGTGGTTEAFF. The CDR3 DNA is TGCGCCAGCAGCCTTGGGACAGGGGGTACCACTGAAGCTTTCTTT.

V and J are TRBV14 and TRBJ1-1; D gene ambiguous. Per germline, CDR1 SGHDN and CDR2 FVKESK. Trimming took 4 bases from V and 0 from J, leaving 6 bases between them. This CDR3 is 13 amino acids long. CDR3 region: CASSRSLNTEAFF. The CDR3 DNA is TGTGCCAGCAGCCGAAGCCTGAACACTGAAGCTTTCTTT.

The chain combines TRBV5-1 with TRBJ1-1; possible D gene TRBD1, 5 bases. Looked up from germline, CDR1 is SGHRS and CDR2 is YFSETQ. V was clipped by 3 bases and J by 0 bases, with 12 bases between them. The CDR3 is 15 amino acids. The CDR3 region has the DNA TGCGCCAGCAGCTCGGGGGGACTGATGAACACTGAAGCTTTCTTT. Protein: CASSSGGLMNTEAFF. The full variable domain, its missing parts supplied by reference TRBV5-1 and TRBJ1-1, is KAGVTQTPRYLIKTRGQQVTLSCSPISGHRSVSWYQQTPGQGLQFLFEYFSETQRNKGNFPGRFSGRQFSNSRSEMNVSTLELGDSALYLCASSSGGLMNTEAFFGQGTRLTVV.

The chain has TRBV2 and TRBJ1-4; the D is unclear. CDR3 length equals 11 residues. Trimming took off 6 bases at V and 7 bases at J, with 6 bases between the two ends. Germline CDR1 and CDR2: SNHLY and FYNNEI. CDR3 in amino acids: CASSLSEKLFF. Here the CDR3 DNA reads TGTGCCAGCAGCTTATCTGAAAAACTGTTTTTT. Filled out from reference TRBV2 and TRBJ1-4, the complete variable domain reads EPEVTQTPSHQVTQMGQEVILRCVPISNHLYFYWYRQILGQKVEFLVSFYNNEISEKSEIFDDQFSVERPDGSNFTLKIRSTKLEDSAMYFCASSLSEKLFFGSGTQLSVL.

In this sample, this clone turned up once. The chain combines TRBV29-1 with TRBJ1-1; TRBD1 matches at 9 bases. The CDR3 extends over 14 amino acids. The ends lost 3 bases at V and 3 bases at J; junction bases unmatched: 5. From germline, CDR1 is SQVTM and CDR2 ANQGSEA. CDR3 residues: CSVDGGQGYTEAFF. Here the CDR3 DNA reads TGCAGCGTTGATGGGGGACAGGGTTACACTGAAGCTTTCTTT.

The chain recombines TRBV6-2 or TRBV6-3 with TRBJ2-5; tentatively, D is TRBD1 (6 bases). Between the trimmed V and J ends, which lost 3 bases and 5 bases, there was a span of 10 bases. The CDR3 contains 13 residues. The germline V gene encodes CDR1 MNHEY and CDR2 SVGEGT. The CDR3 coding sequence is TGTGCCAGCAGTTATGTAGGGGGTGAGACCCAGTACTTC. This sequence encodes CASSYVGGETQYF.

The V gene is TRBV2, the J gene TRBJ2-5, with 10 bases that match TRBD2. CDR1 and CDR2 from the germline V gene are SNHLY and FYNNEI. The CDR3 runs to 15 residues. V was clipped by 6 bases and J by 5 bases; unmatched bases: 9. In nucleotides, the CDR3 is TGTGCCAGCAGCTCCGGTAGCGGGGGGCTGGAGACCCAGTACTTC. It yields the protein CASSSGSGGLETQYF.

The gene calls are TRBV4-3 and TRBJ1-6; tentatively, D is TRBD1 (6 bases). Germline-derived CDR1 and CDR2 are LGHNA and YSLEER. This CDR3 has 13 amino acids. The ends were cut back, 2 bases at V and 9 bases at J, with 8 bases in the middle. The CDR3 region is CASSQRGASPLHF. CDR3 DNA: TGCGCCAGCAGCCAACGGGGGGCTTCACCCCTCCACTTT.

The chain uses TRBV7-2 and TRBJ2-5; TRBD2 agrees at 10 bases. In germline, CDR1 is SGHTA, CDR2 FQGNSA. The trim removed 5 bases at V and 7 bases at J, leaving 13 bases unmatched. The CDR3 is 16 amino acids. The CDR3 DNA reads as TGTGCCAGCAGCCAGAAGGGACTAGCGAAATGGGGGACCCAGTACTTC. It yields the protein CASSQKGLAKWGTQYF. Together with reference TRBV7-2 and TRBJ2-5, the CDR3 gives the full variable domain: GAGVSQSPSNKVTEKGKDVELRCDPISGHTALYWYRQSLGQGLEFLIYFQGNSAPDKSGLPSDRFSAERTGGSVSTLTIQRTQQEDSAVYLCASSQKGLAKWGTQYFGPGTRLLVL.

This clone has a single count. The chain combines TRBV6-1 with TRBJ2-3, with TRBD2 matching over 8 bases. V gave up 3 bases and J gave up 4 bases; unmatched junction bases: 9. CDR1 is MNHNS, CDR2 SASEGT, per germline. The CDR3 sequence is 16 residues long. CDR3 sequence (DNA): TGTGCCAGCAGTGAGAGGCAGCGGGAGTCCCCAGATACGCAGTATTTT. Translated: CASSERQRESPDTQYF.

V gene TRBV11-3 combines with J gene TRBJ2-5; 7 bases map to TRBD1. After removal of 2 bases from V and 1 base from J, the junction contained 4 bases not matched to a gene. In germline, CDR1 is SGHNT, CDR2 YENEEA. The CDR3 extends over 15 amino acids. The CDR3 region has the DNA TGTGCCAGCAGCTTAAATGGACAGGTCCAAGAGACCCAGTACTTC. It translates to CASSLNGQVQETQYF.

This sequence joins TRBV18 and TRBJ2-1, with D possibly matching TRBD1 (6 bases). Trimming shortened V by 0 bases and J by 2 bases, and 14 bases separated the two germline ends. The germline V gene encodes CDR1 KGHSH and CDR2 LQKENI. The CDR3 is 17 amino acids. As DNA, the CDR3 is TGTGCCAGCTCACCACCGGGGGCCGGGATGGCCTACAATGAGCAGTTCTTC. Protein sequence: CASSPPGAGMAYNEQFF.

The chain couples TRBV18 to TRBJ2-5; 11 nucleotides align to TRBD2. CDR1 and CDR2 (germline): KGHSH, LQKENI. The CDR3 consists of 21 residues. With V trimmed by 3 bases and J by 2 bases, 20 bases remained unmatched. As DNA, the CDR3 is TGTGCCAGCTCACCGTTTACCGCTACCGGGACTAGCGGAAACCTTCAAGAGACCCAGTACTTC. It encodes CASSPFTATGTSGNLQETQYF.

The chain couples TRBV6-1 to TRBJ2-5; possibly TRBD1 for D (6 bases). The V end lost 1 base, the J end lost 7 bases, and 19 bases lay between the germline ends. This CDR3 is built from 16 residues. Germline V gene sequence: CDR1 MNHNS, CDR2 SASEGT. The CDR3 DNA sequence: TGTGCCAGCAGTGAAGTGGGCACAGGGAGAATTGGGACCCAGTACTTC. It specifies CASSEVGTGRIGTQYF.

As regards this clone: The same CDR3 arises from other DNA sequences in this sample as well. The chain links TRBV20-1 to TRBJ2-1; D gene unclear. In germline, CDR1 is DFQATT, CDR2 SNEGSKA (reference sequence). V gave up 1 base and J gave up 8 bases, with 6 bases separating them. CDR3 length: 11 amino acids. The CDR3 DNA sequence: TGCAGTGCTAGAGTTGAGGATGAGCAGTTCTTC. Amino acid sequence: CSARVEDEQFF.

The J gene is TRBJ1-2, the V gene TRBV12-3 or TRBV12-4, with a tentative D call TRBD1 (5 bases). Trimming left V 6 bases short and J 8 bases short, with 16 bases between. The CDR3 extends over 13 amino acids. CDR3 nucleotide sequence: TGTGCCAGCAGAGCCCAGGGCAGGGAAGGCTACACCTTC. This codes for CASRAQGREGYTF.